This TCR beta chain is drawn from a study of shared clonotypes between healthy human individuals. Regarding the study as a whole: Sequencing depth was predicted to influence how clonotypes are shared among donors.

As regards this clone: Its antigen is undetermined.

V shed 8 bases and J 7 bases; nucleotides not matched to a gene: 11. The CDR3 totals 13 residues. Looked up from germline, CDR1 is MDHEN and CDR2 is SYDVKM. Each replicate PCR on the sorted subsets used 150 to 200 ng DNA (around 30,000 T cell genomes). Generated by immunoSEQ multiplex PCR, the TCRdb table keeps only in-frame clones and is missing some. In the table there are about 2.1 million clones, just over 90% of which are singletons. Naivety among CD8 cells was defined by CD45RO negativity and positive CCR7 selection, thereby excluding terminally differentiated effector memory CD45RA+ cells. The TCR comes from a man aged 18 to 35 in good health. Some clones in this sample may be carry-over from other donors' samples. The specimen sequenced was naive CD8+ T cells from PBMCs. The chain links TRBV28 to TRBJ2-7; the match to TRBD2 covers 7 bases. The DNA of the CDR3 is TGTGCCAGCGGGGGGGGACGTTTGAAGGAGCAGTACTTC. Translated, it gives CASGGGRLKEQYF.